The subject of this entry is one T cell receptor (beta chain). Its specificity is unknown. UMI labels and 5' RACE were used to prepare the TRB cDNA libraries. TCRdb reprocessed the 5' RACE reads; each CDR3 protein has one entry and no DNA is given. Here the sample table reports some 5,200 distinct CDR3 sequences. This specimen belongs to a study of CXCR3-negative and CXCR3-positive naive CD8 T cells. Study-level background: Roughly 1.5 +/- 0.3 million TRB reads came from each library, giving 110 million to 150 million in total. Overall study results and limits: Researchers report that CXCR3-positive naive cells carry more hydrophobic TRB CDR3s than CXCR3-negative naive cells. Researchers reported similar TRBV-TRBJ usage in naive CXCR3-negative and CXCR3-positive cells, though memory differed. Both naive subsets had comparably high diversity; memory CD8+ cells much lower.

CDR1 is SQVTM, CDR2 ANQGSEA, per germline. This CDR3 region has 11 residues. This sequence was found in a human donor in good health. Some clones in this sample may be carry-over from other donors' samples. The rearrangement links TRBV29-1 to TRBJ1-2. What was sequenced was naive CXCR3- CD8+ T cells from blood. Subset given: CD45RO-CCR7+CD27+CD95- naive CD8+ T cells lacking CXCR3 (TNR3-). The CDR3 loop is CSVGYEDGYTF.